These T cell receptor beta chains were read from a single sample in a study of control samples from healthy donors and cancer patients. Sequencing used immunoSEQ multiplex PCR; TCRdb keeps in-frame clones, though not all of them. The sample holds tens of thousands of clones; 89% are singletons and the top ten take 8% to 10%. Sequencing was done on a sample of PBMCs. These receptors were obtained from a woman between 50 and 59 years old with colorectal cancer. Both conserved end residues are part of each CDR3.

V: TRBV7-9
J: TRBJ2-3
CDR3: CASSPIQLALAADTQYF

V: TRBV12-3/TRBV12-4
J: TRBJ1-5
CDR3: CASRQTNQPQHF

V: TRBV2
J: TRBJ1-1
CDR3: CASSEFGQGITNTEAFF

V: TRBV6-5
J: TRBJ2-3
CDR3: CASSYSGRMADTQYF

V: TRBV12-3/TRBV12-4
J: TRBJ1-5
CDR3: CASSALVGPQHF

V: TRBV10-3
J: TRBJ1-5
CDR3: CAITERVNQPQHF

V: TRBV2
J: TRBJ1-2
CDR3: CASRTGDRGLDGYTF

V: TRBV2
J: TRBJ1-2
CDR3: CASSPDREIGYGYTF

V: TRBV28
J: TRBJ1-5
CDR3: CASSTGGNQPQHF

V: TRBV2
J: TRBJ1-4
CDR3: CASSETGGSRANEKLFF

V: TRBV6-2/TRBV6-3
J: TRBJ1-5
CDR3: CASSYGGGSNQPQHF

V: TRBV7-2
J: TRBJ2-1
CDR3: CASSLARDEQFF

V: TRBV5-1
J: TRBJ1-6
CDR3: CASSLDSSYSPLHF

V: TRBV30
J: TRBJ1-1
CDR3: CAWSVQGGTAAAFF

V: TRBV6-1
J: TRBJ1-3
CDR3: CASSEGHHTIYF

V: TRBV13
J: TRBJ2-1
CDR3: CASSRAGGSYNEQFF

V: TRBV4-3
J: TRBJ1-4
CDR3: CASSQEFGTGEEKLFF

V: TRBV28
J: TRBJ2-3
CDR3: CASSPSGGVKTDTQYF

V: TRBV18
J: TRBJ1-3
CDR3: CASSLTGNSGNTIYF

V: TRBV12-3/TRBV12-4
J: TRBJ2-1
CDR3: CASSLSGVGEQFF

V: TRBV4-1
J: TRBJ1-2
CDR3: CASSQDPLGTFYYGYTF

V: TRBV5-6
J: TRBJ2-5
CDR3: CASSLTGQGYQETQYF

V: TRBV15
J: TRBJ1-2
CDR3: CATSRDQNAYGYTF

V: TRBV5-1
J: TRBJ1-1
CDR3: CASSFGQGDRKGTEAFF

V: TRBV10-2
J: TRBJ2-2
CDR3: CASSEVALNTGELFF

V: TRBV5-1
J: TRBJ1-1
CDR3: CASSPNVGNTEAFF

V: TRBV12-3/TRBV12-4
J: TRBJ1-5
CDR3: CASTKNSNQPQHF

V: TRBV27
J: TRBJ1-2
CDR3: CASSLSGQGSYGYTF

V: TRBV3-1/TRBV3-2
J: TRBJ1-5
CDR3: CASSLPGRRHSNQPQHF

V: TRBV27
J: TRBJ1-1
CDR3: CASSKSGVNTEAFF

V: TRBV10-3
J: TRBJ2-5
CDR3: CATTNIPTGAGETQYF

V: TRBV10-3
J: TRBJ1-2
CDR3: CAISRGEGQRGYTF

V: TRBV6-5
J: TRBJ1-3
CDR3: CASSRRTWFGNTIYF

V: TRBV6-5
J: TRBJ2-2
CDR3: CASGLSNTGELFF

V: TRBV30
J: TRBJ1-5
CDR3: CAWSGTGGNQPQHF

V: TRBV24-1
J: TRBJ2-2
CDR3: CATSDLIGQGPGELFF

V: TRBV2
J: TRBJ1-5
CDR3: CASRAGTGTIQPQHF

V: TRBV4-3
J: TRBJ1-1
CDR3: CASSQDSILPGGGTDEAFF

V: TRBV5-1
J: TRBJ1-5
CDR3: CASSLLGGAGQPQHF

V: TRBV2
J: TRBJ1-1
CDR3: CASSSTGGGTEAFF

V: TRBV7-2
J: TRBJ1-2
CDR3: CASSRWDRDYNGYTF

V: TRBV27
J: TRBJ1-2
CDR3: CVPRVGGYTF

V: TRBV5-5
J: TRBJ2-1
CDR3: CASSPLGSSYNEQFF

V: TRBV21-1
J: TRBJ1-4
CDR3: CASTSGFLSNEKLFF

V: TRBV6-5
J: TRBJ2-3
CDR3: CASSSVGTSTDTQYF

V: TRBV10-2
J: TRBJ2-2
CDR3: CASSEQGNTGELFF

V: TRBV7-8
J: TRBJ1-2
CDR3: CASSPTGIGGYTF

V: TRBV5-1
J: TRBJ2-4
CDR3: CASSSGDRARYIQYF

V: TRBV13
J: TRBJ1-2
CDR3: CASSLGRRPGGGRGGYTF

V: TRBV5-8
J: TRBJ2-6
CDR3: CASSLDGNPGANVLTF

V: TRBV14
J: TRBJ1-2
CDR3: CASSRDTSNYGYTF

V: TRBV10-3
J: TRBJ2-6
CDR3: CAISVRPSGANVLTF

V: TRBV15
J: TRBJ1-1
CDR3: CATSRDTGGTEAFF

V: TRBV2
J: TRBJ2-6
CDR3: CASSVSSGANVLTF

V: TRBV30
J: TRBJ1-5
CDR3: CAWSRGAGQPQHF

V: TRBV28
J: TRBJ1-3
CDR3: CASSPPTAPSGNTIYF